One and the same sample provided the 20 T cell receptor beta chains below, sequenced in a study of T cells after yellow fever vaccination. One entry per CDR3 protein results from TCRdb running MiXCR on the 5' RACE reads. The table has about 73,000 distinct CDR3 sequences, 7.5% to 9% seen once; the top ten hold roughly two fifths. The sample consisted of CD8+ T cells sorted from PBMCs, taken on the day of the yellow fever booster vaccination. Receptors were obtained from a young man who received the YFV17D yellow fever vaccine.

This clonotype has just a few counts. The chain is built from TRBV4-3 and TRBJ2-7; D is unclear. Trimming removed 0 bases at V and 2 bases at J, with 8 bases between. There are 14 residues in the CDR3. Germline V gene sequence: CDR1 LGHNA, CDR2 YSLEER. In DNA, the CDR3 is TGCGCCAGCAGCCAAGAATCGCAGACCTACGAGCAGTACTTC. Translated: CASSQESQTYEQYF.

The chain is built from TRBV29-1 and TRBJ1-2; TRBD1 matches at 7 bases. Looked up from germline, CDR1 is SQVTM and CDR2 is ANQGSEA. Trimming cost V 8 bases and J 6 bases; bases outside gene matches: 15. The CDR3 has 14 amino acids. Written as DNA, the CDR3 is TGCAGCTACAGCGGAATCGACAGGGCAGATGGCTACACCTTC. This gives the protein CSYSGIDRADGYTF.

This clonotype was counted between two and nine times. V usage is TRBV29-1 and J usage is TRBJ2-4; D is perhaps TRBD1 (6 bases). CDR3 length equals 13 residues. The germline V gene has CDR1 SQVTM and CDR2 ANQGSEA. The ends were cut back, 4 bases at V and 4 bases at J, with 11 bases in the middle. The CDR3 here is CSVGDRTKNIQYF. CDR3 nucleotides: TGCAGCGTTGGTGACAGGACGAAAAACATTCAGTACTTC.

This clonotype was counted only a few times. This chain uses TRBV20-1 with TRBJ1-1; the D is unclear. Germline V gives CDR1 DFQATT, CDR2 SNEGSKA (reference sequence). There are 13 residues in the CDR3. This chain's CDR3 is CSLLGGENTEAFF. The CDR3 DNA sequence: TGCAGCCTTCTGGGAGGTGAGAACACTGAAGCTTTCTTT.

This clonotype was counted many times. V and J are TRBV7-8 and TRBJ2-3; D is ambiguous. Germline V CDR1 and CDR2: SGHVS, FQNEAQ. Between the trimmed V and J ends, which lost 3 bases and 1 base, there was a span of 17 bases. The length of the CDR3 is 17 residues. The CDR3: CASSFPSVDLRTDTQYF. Written as DNA, the CDR3 is TGTGCCAGCAGCTTCCCGTCTGTGGACCTTCGCACAGATACGCAGTATTTT. Full variable domain (rest looked up from reference TRBV7-8 and TRBJ2-3): GAGVSQSPRYKVAKRGQDVALRCDPISGHVSLFWYQQALGQGPEFLTYFQNEAQLDKSGLPSDRFFAERPEGSVSTLKIQRTQQEDSAVYLCASSFPSVDLRTDTQYFGPGTRLTVL.

This chain joins TRBV9 and TRBJ2-3; 8 bases are shared with TRBD2. This CDR3 has 17 amino acids. Germline loops: CDR1 SGDLS, CDR2 YYNGEE. Unmatched junction bases numbered 10, after V lost 4 bases and J lost 0 bases. CDR3 in amino acids: CASSIPGGGESTDTQYF. In DNA form, the CDR3 reads TGTGCCAGCAGCATCCCCGGGGGGGGAGAGAGCACAGATACGCAGTATTTT.

J is TRBJ2-7 and V is TRBV20-1; D possibly corresponds to TRBD1 (6 bases). The CDR3 is 13 amino acids. The V end lost 2 bases, the J end lost 3 bases, and 11 bases lay between the germline ends. From germline, CDR1 is DFQATT and CDR2 SNEGSKA (reference sequence). This CDR3 reads CSARTQGLYEQYF. The DNA for the CDR3 is TGCAGTGCTAGAACTCAGGGGCTCTACGAGCAGTACTTC.

This clonotype appeared a few times. The rearrangement joins TRBV7-9 to TRBJ2-1; a weak D match, TRBD2 (7 bases). There are 16 residues in the CDR3. The germline V and J ends were trimmed by 10 bases and 4 bases, with 23 bases remaining between them. CDR1 is SEHNR and CDR2 is FQNEAQ in the germline V gene (reference sequence). CDR3 nucleotides: TGTGCCACCCCGGGGGGCAAGGTAGCGGATTACAATGAGCAGTTCTTC. Protein sequence: CATPGGKVADYNEQFF.

The sample holds many counts of this clonotype. The chain employs TRBV20-1 and TRBJ2-2, with 15 bases identical to TRBD2. The CDR3 is 19 amino acids. Per the germline V gene, CDR1 is DFQATT and CDR2 is SNEGSKA (reference sequence). J gave up 5 bases and V 6 bases, and 16 bases lay outside the gene matches. The CDR3 sequence: CSARGLAGGRVHETGELFF. The CDR3 coding sequence is TGCAGTGCCCGCGGACTAGCGGGAGGGCGAGTCCACGAAACCGGGGAGCTGTTTTTT.

This clonotype was seen only a few times. The V call is TRBV30, the J call TRBJ2-7; 7 nucleotides align to TRBD2. Germline V gene lookup returns CDR1 GTSNPN and CDR2 SVGIG (reference sequence). With V trimmed by 4 bases and J by 1 base, 7 bases remained unmatched. The CDR3 totals 14 residues. CDR3 bases: TGTGCCTGGACCCTGCTAGCGGTGTCCTACGAGCAGTACTTC. Translation gives CAWTLLAVSYEQYF.

In regard to this clonotype: Given a much more abundant clone one base away, this may be a read error. The J gene is TRBJ1-4, the V gene TRBV5-1, with a weak D call TRBD1 (5 bases). Trimming pared 2 bases from V and 6 bases from J, leaving 11 bases between. CDR3 length: 14 amino acids. Germline V CDR1 and CDR2: SGHRS, YFSETQ. CDR3 sequence reads: CASSFGGVHEKLFF. Written as DNA, the CDR3 is TGCGCCAGCAGCTTTGGAGGGGTCCATGAAAAACTGTTTTTT.

This clonotype came up many times. The chain is built from TRBV7-2 and TRBJ2-1; D is unresolved. Germline V CDR1 and CDR2: SGHTA, FQGNSA. V gave up 2 bases and J gave up 8 bases, with 10 bases separating them. This CDR3 comprises 13 residues. The CDR3 reads CASSLSLSDEQFF. CDR3 coding DNA: TGTGCCAGCAGCTTATCGCTCTCAGATGAGCAGTTCTTC.

This clonotype came up a few times. The J gene is TRBJ2-1, the V gene TRBV28; 12 bases line up with TRBD2. With 7 bases clipped from V and 6 bases from J, the junction kept 7 bases outside the gene matches. Per germline, CDR1 MDHEN and CDR2 SYDVKM. CDR3 length equals 15 residues. CDR3 loop: CASNPLAGGPNEQFF. CDR3 DNA sequence: TGTGCCAGCAATCCACTAGCGGGAGGCCCCAATGAGCAGTTCTTC.

The J gene is TRBJ2-5, the V gene TRBV19; D possibly corresponds to TRBD1 (5 bases). The germline gives CDR1 LNHDA, CDR2 SQIVND (reference sequence). The V end was cut by 8 bases, the J end by 2 bases, with 12 bases between. This CDR3 is 13 amino acids long. The CDR3 DNA follows: TGTGCCAGTGGCCAGGGATTTCAAGAGACCCAGTACTTC. Translated: CASGQGFQETQYF.

This clonotype has a count of ten or more. V is TRBV6-6 and J is TRBJ2-1, with D unresolved. The V end was cut by 8 bases, the J end by 8 bases, with 10 bases between. The CDR3 runs to 11 residues. Per germline, CDR1 MNHNY and CDR2 SVGAGI (reference sequence). CDR3 sequence (DNA): TGTGCCAGCCCTTCCCGGGATGAGCAGTTCTTC. Its protein is CASPSRDEQFF.

This clonotype appeared a few times. CDR3 coding DNA: TGCAGCGTTCCCAGACAGGGAGGAGGGGGCTACACCTTC. This encodes CSVPRQGGGGYTF. J is TRBJ1-2 and V is TRBV29-1; 7 bases fit TRBD1. J lost 8 bases, V lost 5 bases, and 11 bases had no gene match. From germline, CDR1 is SQVTM and CDR2 ANQGSEA. CDR3 length: 13 residues.

V usage is TRBV12-3 or TRBV12-4 and J usage is TRBJ2-1; D may be TRBD2 (6 bases). The V end was cut by 1 base, the J end by 2 bases, with 12 bases between. This CDR3 has 16 amino acids. The CDR3 region has the DNA TGTGCCAGCAGTTTAGTCGGGGGATCCCCCTACAATGAGCAGTTCTTC. Its protein product is CASSLVGGSPYNEQFF.

This clonotype was recorded many times. This chain connects TRBV6-2 or TRBV6-3 to TRBJ2-1, with D unclear. V was cut by 6 bases and J by 4 bases, with 7 bases left in between. There are 12 residues in the CDR3. Germline CDR1 is MNHEY and CDR2 is SVGEGT. The CDR3 DNA sequence: TGTGCCAGCAGCCCCCCATACAATGAGCAGTTCTTC. Protein product: CASSPPYNEQFF.

This clonotype came up a few times. This sequence joins TRBV4-3 and TRBJ1-6; D is possibly TRBD1 (6 bases). CDR3 length equals 14 residues. The V gene lost 8 bases and the J gene lost 4 bases, with 12 bases spanning the gap. CDR1 and CDR2 (germline): LGHNA, YSLEER. Here the CDR3 reads CASGRQEYNSPLHF. Written as DNA, the CDR3 is TGCGCCAGCGGCCGACAGGAATATAATTCACCCCTCCACTTT.

This clonotype was observed at least ten times. The J gene is TRBJ2-7, the V gene TRBV20-1, with a weak D call TRBD1 (6 bases). Trimming shortened V by 6 bases and J by 1 base, and 10 bases separated the two germline ends. CDR1 is DFQATT and CDR2 is SNEGSKA in the germline V gene (reference sequence). There are 12 residues in the CDR3. The CDR3 is CSARQDSYEQYF. CDR3 DNA sequence: TGCAGTGCAAGACAGGATTCCTACGAGCAGTACTTC.